This T cell receptor beta chain was documented in a study of T-cell memory formation after mild COVID-19. The wider study: Clusters of TCRs were largely donor specific.

The CDR3 contains 14 residues. CDR1 and CDR2 from the germline V gene are SGHTA and FQGTGA. V was clipped by 5 bases and J by 6 bases; unmatched bases: 8. This clonotype was seen more than once but under ten times. The antigen is undetermined. Broader study findings: The finding that pre-infection memory included some responding clones suggested that cross-reactive memory joined. Clones contracting over day 15 to 85 were CD4/CD8 balanced, with later expanders leaning CD4+.

After 5'RACE with constant-segment primers, TCR alpha and TCR beta cDNA libraries carrying sample barcodes and UMIs were obtained. From the 5' RACE reads, TCRdb called clonotypes with MiXCR, one entry per CDR3 protein. The table shows more than 450,000 distinct CDR3 sequences, with roughly 17% occurring only once. The clonotype originates from an adult woman who had mild COVID-19 (a few samples of this study predate the infection). Cell type and time point are not known. Sequencing input: PBMCs or a T cell subset sorted from them (not recorded which). V usage is TRBV7-3 and J usage is TRBJ1-1, with TRBD1 identical over 8 bases. The CDR3 loop is CASSAGQVSSEAFF. In DNA form, the CDR3 reads TGTGCCAGCAGCGCGGGACAGGTTTCCTCTGAAGCTTTCTTT.